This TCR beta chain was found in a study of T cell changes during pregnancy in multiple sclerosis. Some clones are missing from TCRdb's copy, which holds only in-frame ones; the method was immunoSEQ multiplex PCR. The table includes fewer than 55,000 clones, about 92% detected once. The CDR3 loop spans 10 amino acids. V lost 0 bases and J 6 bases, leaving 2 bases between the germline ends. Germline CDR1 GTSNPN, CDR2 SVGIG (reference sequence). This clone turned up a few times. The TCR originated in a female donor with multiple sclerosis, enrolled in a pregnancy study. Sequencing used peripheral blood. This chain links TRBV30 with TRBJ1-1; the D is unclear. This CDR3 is CAWSVAEAFF. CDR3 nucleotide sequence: TGTGCCTGGAGTGTAGCTGAAGCTTTCTTT.